This T cell receptor beta chain was identified during a study of blood T cells in healthy people across ages. Donors were healthy Caucasian individuals from Russia aged about 6 to 95. In this sample, this clonotype turned up a few times. The second PCR ran about 6 to 11 cycles with a sample-barcoded 5' primer and J-beta primers. Every cDNA molecule bore a tag from a template-switch adaptor containing 12 random nucleotides. TCRdb redid the calling of the 5' RACE reads with MiXCR, one entry per CDR3 protein. This sample yields 550,000 to 800,000 distinct CDR3 sequences, of which under 25% are seen a single time; 3.5% to 4% belongs to the top ten. After removal of 3 bases from V and 5 bases from J, the junction contained 10 bases not matched to a gene. The CDR3 has 17 residues.

The chain recombines TRBV12-3 or TRBV12-4 with TRBJ2-7; 13 positions agree with TRBD2. This clonotype was sampled from a man in his 70s in good health. The sample was blood. The CDR3 spells CASSLGLGLAGKDEQYF. CDR3 nucleotides: TGTGCCAGCAGTTTGGGCCTGGGACTAGCGGGAAAGGACGAGCAGTACTTC.